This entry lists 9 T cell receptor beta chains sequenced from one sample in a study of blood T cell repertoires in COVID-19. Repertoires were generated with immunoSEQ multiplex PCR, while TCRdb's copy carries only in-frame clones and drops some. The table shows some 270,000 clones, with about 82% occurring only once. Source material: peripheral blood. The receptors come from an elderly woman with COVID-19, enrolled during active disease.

CDR3 in amino acids: CASSLDREQFF. DNA of the CDR3: TGTGCCAGCAGTTTGGACAGGGAGCAGTTCTTC. The chain couples TRBV11-2 to TRBJ2-1, with 7 bases fitting TRBD1. This CDR3 is 11 amino acids long. Unmatched junction bases numbered 3, after V lost 6 bases and J lost 10 bases. Per the germline V gene, CDR1 is SGHAT and CDR2 is FQNNGV.

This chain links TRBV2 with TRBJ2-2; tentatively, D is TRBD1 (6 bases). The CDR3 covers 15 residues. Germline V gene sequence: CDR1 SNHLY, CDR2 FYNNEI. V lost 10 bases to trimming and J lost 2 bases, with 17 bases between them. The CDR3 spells CATQPDRKNTGELFF. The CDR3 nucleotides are TGTGCCACCCAACCCGACAGGAAAAACACCGGGGAGCTGTTTTTT.

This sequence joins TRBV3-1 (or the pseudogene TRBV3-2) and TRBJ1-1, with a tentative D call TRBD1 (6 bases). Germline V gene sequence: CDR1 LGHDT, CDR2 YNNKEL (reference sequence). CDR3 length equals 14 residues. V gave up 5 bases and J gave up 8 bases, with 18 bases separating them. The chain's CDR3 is CASSNRVRSPEAFF. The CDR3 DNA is TGTGCCAGCAGCAACAGGGTGAGGTCCCCAGAAGCTTTCTTT.

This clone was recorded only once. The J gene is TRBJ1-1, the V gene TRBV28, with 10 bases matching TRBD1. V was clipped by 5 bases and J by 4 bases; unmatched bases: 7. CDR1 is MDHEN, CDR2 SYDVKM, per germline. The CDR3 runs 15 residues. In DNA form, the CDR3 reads TGTGCCAGCAGTCCCGACAGGGGGCGAGGCACTGAAGCTTTCTTT. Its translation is CASSPDRGRGTEAFF.

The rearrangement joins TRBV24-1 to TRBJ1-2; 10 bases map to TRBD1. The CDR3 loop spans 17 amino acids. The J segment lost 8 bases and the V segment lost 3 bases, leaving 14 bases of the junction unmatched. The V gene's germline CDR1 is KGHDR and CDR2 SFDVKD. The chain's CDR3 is CATSDPAGTGVVGGYTF. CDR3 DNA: TGTGCCACCAGTGATCCGGCCGGGACAGGGGTTGTTGGCGGCTACACCTTC.

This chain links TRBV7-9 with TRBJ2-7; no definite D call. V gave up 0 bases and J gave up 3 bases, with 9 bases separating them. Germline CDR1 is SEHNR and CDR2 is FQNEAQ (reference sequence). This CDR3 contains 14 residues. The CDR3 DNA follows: TGTGCCAGCAGCTTAGCAGACTCCTTCTACGAGCAGTACGTC. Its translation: CASSLADSFYEQYV.

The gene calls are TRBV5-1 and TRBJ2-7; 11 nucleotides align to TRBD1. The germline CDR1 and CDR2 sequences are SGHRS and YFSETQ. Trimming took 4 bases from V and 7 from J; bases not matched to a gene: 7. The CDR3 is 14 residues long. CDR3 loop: CASSAGQGVWEQYF. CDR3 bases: TGCGCCAGCAGCGCGGGACAGGGGGTTTGGGAGCAGTACTTC.

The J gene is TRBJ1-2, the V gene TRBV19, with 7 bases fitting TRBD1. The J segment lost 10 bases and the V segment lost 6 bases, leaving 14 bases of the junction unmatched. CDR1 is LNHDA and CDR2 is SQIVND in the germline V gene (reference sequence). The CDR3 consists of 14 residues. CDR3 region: CASRRKGGDFSYTF. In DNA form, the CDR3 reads TGTGCCAGTAGGCGGAAAGGGGGCGATTTTTCCTACACCTTC.

The CDR3 DNA reads as TGTGCCTGCGTACTTCGGACAGACCTTAACTATGGCTACACCTTC. Protein product: CACVLRTDLNYGYTF. The chain links TRBV30 to TRBJ1-2; TRBD1 is a possible D gene (6 bases). V dropped 6 bases and J dropped 1 base, with 18 bases sitting between them. The CDR3 consists of 15 residues. In germline, CDR1 is GTSNPN, CDR2 SVGIG (reference sequence).